The rows below give T cell receptor beta chains drawn from one sample of a study of identical twins. TCRdb reprocessed the 5' RACE reads via MiXCR and lists one record per CDR3 protein. The sample carries 1.5 million to 2 million distinct CDR3 sequences, less than 35% recorded once. Sequences were obtained from cord blood. These receptors came from a newborn girl in good health. CDR3s include the opening cysteine and the closing phenylalanine or tryptophan. The D gene is left open where the match is weak. Size tells how often a clone was seen (once, few, many) or the class of an expanded clone, and some rows leave it out.

size | J | V | D | DNA | CDR3
few | TRBJ2-3 | TRBV27 | - | TGTGCCAGCAGTTTATACGACCCACCAGATACGCAGTATTTT | CASSLYDPPDTQYF
- | TRBJ1-1 | TRBV20-1 | - | TGCAGTGCTCCCACTAGGGGAGGAGGAAATGGCACTGAAGCTTTCTTT | CSAPTRGGGNGTEAFF
- | TRBJ1-5 | TRBV2 | - | TGTGCCAGCAGGTCCCGGCGGTATAGCAATCAGCCCCAGCATTTT | CASRSRRYSNQPQHF
many | TRBJ2-7 | TRBV20-1 | TRBD2 | TGCAGTGCTACTAGCGGCTACGAGCAGTACTTC | CSATSGYEQYF
- | TRBJ1-1 | TRBV6-5 | - | TGTGCCAGCAGTTACGGGGGACTAATCACTGAAGCTTTCTTT | CASSYGGLITEAFF
few | TRBJ1-2 | TRBV20-1 | - | TGCAGTGCCTCGGTGGGGGGAGGTGGCTACACCTTC | CSASVGGGGYTF
- | TRBJ2-7 | TRBV2 | TRBD2 | TGTGCCAGCATCGTAGGGGGACTAGCGAAGGGAAACGAGCAGTACTTC | CASIVGGLAKGNEQYF
- | TRBJ1-4 | TRBV12-3/TRBV12-4 | - | TGTGCCAGCAGTAGCGACATAGGGCTGTTTTTT | CASSSDIGLFF
- | TRBJ1-5 | TRBV12-3/TRBV12-4 | - | TGTGCCAGCAGTTTGAGGGCACAGTCAAATAGCAATCAGCCCCAGCATTTT | CASSLRAQSNSNQPQHF
many | TRBJ2-4 | TRBV28 | TRBD2 | TGTGCCAGCAGTCCACGGACTAGCGGGAGCGTTAGGAACATTCAGTACTTC | CASSPRTSGSVRNIQYF
- | TRBJ1-2 | TRBV20-1 | TRBD1 | TGCAGTGCAGAGCCCCCTAAAGGAACGGGACAGGCAATCTATGGCTACACCTTC | CSAEPPKGTGQAIYGYTF
- | TRBJ2-7 | TRBV5-6 | - | TGTGCCAGCAGCTTAAGAGCGAGTTACTACGAGCAGTACTTC | CASSLRASYYEQYF
once | TRBJ1-3 | TRBV20-1 | - | TGCAGTGCTTCAACCCTTAACACCATATATTTT | CSASTLNTIYF
many | TRBJ2-1 | TRBV2 | - | TGTGCCAGCAGTGAAAGAGGGGGGAGCTCCTACAATGAGCAGTTCTTC | CASSERGGSSYNEQFF
once | TRBJ2-5 | TRBV5-1 | - | TGCGCCAGCAGCTTGGAAACATATGTTGTGGAGACCCAGTACTTC | CASSLETYVVETQYF
- | TRBJ1-2 | TRBV12-3/TRBV12-4 | - | TGTGCCAGCAGTTTAGAATCAGGGGTGGCCTATGGCTACACCTTC | CASSLESGVAYGYTF
- | TRBJ2-3 | TRBV20-1 | TRBD2 | TGCAGTGCTAGGGGGACTAGGATCTTAACAGATACGCAGTATTTT | CSARGTRILTDTQYF
few | TRBJ2-7 | TRBV12-3/TRBV12-4 | TRBD2 | TGTGCCAGCAGTTTCCCTAGCGGGAGCTACAATGAGCAGTACTTC | CASSFPSGSYNEQYF
- | TRBJ2-7 | TRBV28 | - | TGTGCCAGCAGTTCATCTACATCTGGGAGCTCCTACGAGCAGTACTTC | CASSSSTSGSSYEQYF
- | TRBJ2-3 | TRBV7-6 | - | TGTGCCAGCAGCTTAGGGTTTTTGGATACGCAGTATTTT | CASSLGFLDTQYF
- | TRBJ2-1 | TRBV20-1 | - | TGCAGTGCTAGAAGGAGGGGACCCTACAATGAGCAGTTCTTC | CSARRRGPYNEQFF